These 20 T cell receptor beta chains were sequenced from one sample in a study of blood T cell repertoires in COVID-19. Clones were sequenced by immunoSEQ multiplex PCR, and TCRdb holds only the in-frame ones, with some missing. The sample carries fewer than 500,000 clones, roughly 89% recorded once. The material sequenced was peripheral blood. The receptors here all came from a woman between 25 and 40 years old with active or convalescent COVID-19.

The J gene is TRBJ2-2, the V gene TRBV18; D is possibly TRBD2 (5 bases). V dropped 8 bases and J dropped 1 base, with 11 bases sitting between them. The length of the CDR3 is 14 residues. Germline assignment: CDR1 KGHSH and CDR2 LQKENI. The CDR3 DNA sequence: TGTGCCAGCACCCCGGGGAGGAACACCGGGGAGCTGTTTTTT. Its protein is CASTPGRNTGELFF.

The gene calls are TRBV5-6 and TRBJ2-5; D is undetermined. The CDR3 loop spans 13 amino acids. Trimming cost V 4 bases and J 8 bases, with 15 bases left between them. Germline V gives CDR1 SGHDT, CDR2 YYEEEE. The CDR3 is CASSQRLESTQYF. DNA of the CDR3: TGTGCCAGCAGCCAAAGACTCGAGAGTACCCAGTACTTC.

This sequence joins TRBV5-6 and TRBJ2-1; 9 bases map to TRBD2. This CDR3 has 16 amino acids. The germline V gene encodes CDR1 SGHDT and CDR2 YYEEEE. V shed 0 bases, J shed 4 bases, and the junction held 5 bases outside the gene matches. The CDR3 region has the DNA TGTGCCAGCAGCTTGGCCTTAGCGGGGGCGTACAATGAGCAGTTCTTC. Translating it yields CASSLALAGAYNEQFF.

This chain links TRBV6-1 with TRBJ1-5, with TRBD1 matching 9 bases. Per germline, CDR1 MNHNS and CDR2 SASEGT. Trimming at V came to 2 bases and at J to 0 bases, leaving 8 bases not matched to a gene. This CDR3 is built from 18 residues. Here the CDR3 reads CASSETGTGLNSNQPQHF. In nucleotides, the CDR3 is TGTGCCAGCAGTGAAACCGGGACAGGGCTTAATAGCAATCAGCCCCAGCATTTT.

This clone showed up just a few times. This sequence joins TRBV3-1 (or the pseudogene TRBV3-2) and TRBJ1-1, with D unresolved. The CDR3 length is 14 residues. The germline CDR1 and CDR2 sequences are LGHDT and YNNKEL (reference sequence). V was clipped by 0 bases and J by 6 bases, with 11 bases between them. In DNA, the CDR3 is TGTGCCAGCAGCCAAGAATTAGGGAGCGCTGAAGCTTTCTTT. Translating gives CASSQELGSAEAFF.

V and J are TRBV27 and TRBJ1-2, with D unclear. Between the trimmed V and J ends, which lost 5 bases and 0 bases, there was a span of 10 bases. The length of the CDR3 is 14 residues. Germline V CDR1 and CDR2: MNHEY, SMNVEV (reference sequence). The CDR3 coding sequence is TGTGCCAGCAGTACCTATAATTCTAACTATGGCTACACCTTC. Translating it yields CASSTYNSNYGYTF.

The V and J genes are TRBV10-1 and TRBJ1-1; no definite D call. Trimming shortened V by 4 bases and J by 3 bases, and 12 bases separated the two germline ends. Germline V CDR1 and CDR2: WNHNN, SYGVQD (reference sequence). CDR3 size: 14 residues. CDR3 residues: CASSGADAYTEAFF. The CDR3 DNA sequence: TGCGCCAGCAGTGGTGCCGATGCGTACACTGAAGCTTTCTTT.

This clone was observed once. This chain connects TRBV3-1 (or the pseudogene TRBV3-2) to TRBJ2-3, with a possible D match to TRBD2 (7 bases). Deletions cut 7 bases from V and 6 bases from J, with 20 bases between. Germline V gene data show CDR1 as LGHDT and CDR2 as YNNKEL (reference sequence). This CDR3 has 15 residues. CDR3 region: CASTGGRGLLDTQYF. The DNA for the CDR3 is TGTGCCAGCACTGGGGGGCGGGGGCTCCTGGATACGCAGTATTTT.

The chain has TRBV4-1 and TRBJ2-7; 11 bases fit TRBD2. Trimming took 3 bases from V and 4 from J; bases not matched to a gene: 8. Looked up from germline, CDR1 is MGHRA and CDR2 is YSYEKL. This CDR3 comprises 16 residues. The CDR3 DNA is TGCGCCAGCAGCCAGTCGACTAGCGGGAAAAAGTACGAGCAGTACTTC. It is translated as CASSQSTSGKKYEQYF.

The V call is TRBV18, the J call TRBJ1-6; D remains ambiguous. This CDR3 has 13 residues. Germline CDR1 is KGHSH and CDR2 is LQKENI. Deletions cut 1 base from V and 10 bases from J, with 8 bases between. In DNA, the CDR3 is TGTGCCAGCTCACCACGGTCGGGGTCACCCCTCCACTTT. Its translation is CASSPRSGSPLHF.

In its sample, this clone was seen a few times. The V gene is TRBV1, the J gene TRBJ2-7; TRBD2, the table's D call, was not compared with the DNA. TRBV1 is deemed a pseudogene. There are 12 residues in the CDR3. The CDR3 loop is CTPGQSPHEQYF. The CDR3 DNA reads TGCACCCCGGGTCAATCCCCCCACGAGCAGTACTTC.

The CDR3 here is CASSQAFTRGVSYEQYF. In DNA form, the CDR3 reads TGTGCCAGCAGCCAAGCCTTTACAAGGGGCGTTTCCTACGAGCAGTACTTC. V usage is TRBV3-1 (or the pseudogene TRBV3-2) and J usage is TRBJ2-7; a weak D match, TRBD1 (5 bases). Germline CDR1 LGHDT, CDR2 YNNKEL (reference sequence). CDR3 length: 17 amino acids. Trimming left V 1 base short and J 1 base short, with 17 bases between.

The chain carries TRBV2 and TRBJ2-7; 7 bases match TRBD1. Germline assignment: CDR1 SNHLY and CDR2 FYNNEI. The CDR3 is made up of 16 amino acids. With V trimmed by 5 bases and J by 2 bases, 12 bases remained unmatched. CDR3 bases: TGTGCCAGCAGTCCCCGGCCGGACAGGCTACCCTACGAGCAGTACTTC. Protein product: CASSPRPDRLPYEQYF.

The rearrangement links TRBV19 to TRBJ2-5, with TRBD1 matching over 7 bases. Germline V CDR1 and CDR2: LNHDA, SQIVND (reference sequence). Trimming at V came to 4 bases and at J to 2 bases, leaving 4 bases not matched to a gene. This CDR3 has 14 amino acids. CDR3 sequence reads: CASSNSRGQETQYF. Here the CDR3 DNA reads TGTGCCAGTAGTAATTCCAGGGGGCAAGAGACCCAGTACTTC.

The rearrangement uses TRBV5-8 and TRBJ1-3, with TRBD1 identical over 8 bases. Trimming took 1 base from V and 4 from J; bases not matched to a gene: 4. The V gene's germline CDR1 is SGHTS and CDR2 YDEGEE. The CDR3 sequence is 15 residues long. The CDR3 DNA sequence: TGTGCCAGCAGCTTGCAGGGGGCGCCCGGAAACACCATATATTTT. This sequence encodes CASSLQGAPGNTIYF.

V is TRBV4-1 and J is TRBJ1-5; 8 nucleotides agree with TRBD1. The ends lost 4 bases at V and 4 bases at J; junction bases unmatched: 6. This CDR3 is 15 amino acids long. The germline V gene has CDR1 MGHRA and CDR2 YSYEKL. For the CDR3, the DNA is TGCGCCAGCAGCCCGGACAGGGTGGGAAATCAGCCCCAGCATTTT. Its translation: CASSPDRVGNQPQHF.

The CDR3 loop reads CAIPFEGTGETEAFF. Written as DNA, the CDR3 is TGTGCCATCCCCTTTGAGGGAACAGGGGAGACTGAAGCTTTCTTT. This chain joins TRBV10-3 and TRBJ1-1; TRBD1 matches 7 bases. Germline V gene data show CDR1 as ENHRY and CDR2 as SYGVKD. The length of the CDR3 is 15 residues. J was trimmed by 5 bases and V by 8 bases; bases with no gene match: 14.

V usage is TRBV7-9 and J usage is TRBJ2-3, with 16 positions matching TRBD2. Trimming cost V 0 bases and J 4 bases; bases outside gene matches: 1. CDR1 and CDR2 from the germline V gene are SEHNR and FQNEAQ (reference sequence). This CDR3 spans 17 amino acids. CDR3 sequence reads: CASSLAGLAGGPDTQYF. The CDR3 region has the DNA TGTGCCAGCAGCTTAGCGGGACTAGCGGGGGGGCCAGATACGCAGTATTTT.

For the CDR3, the DNA is TGTGCCAGCAGTTTAAGGCGCGGGGGGCTTTTCGATGAGCAGTTCTTC. Its protein product is CASSLRRGGLFDEQFF. V and J are TRBV27 and TRBJ2-1; 8 nucleotides match TRBD2. This CDR3 spans 16 amino acids. Trimming removed 2 bases from V and 8 bases from J; junction bases left unmatched: 11. Germline V gives CDR1 MNHEY, CDR2 SMNVEV (reference sequence).

The chain uses TRBV20-1 and TRBJ1-2, with a possible D match to TRBD1 (6 bases). Deletions cut 6 bases from V and 8 bases from J, with 10 bases between. The germline V gene has CDR1 DFQATT and CDR2 SNEGSKA (reference sequence). This CDR3 comprises 10 residues. CDR3 nucleotide sequence: TGCAGTGCCGAGGGGGAAGGCTACACCTTC. Its translation is CSAEGEGYTF.